The 17 T cell receptor beta chains presented below share a single source sample, sequenced in a study of cytomegalovirus exposure and HLA in healthy donors. The PCR used 60 Vbeta and 13 Jbeta primers. Some clones are missing from TCRdb's copy, which holds only in-frame ones; the method was immunoSEQ multiplex PCR. The table records approximately 160,000 clones, around 82% of them present only once. The specimen sequenced was PBMCs. The origin of the receptors is a male donor in good health and CMV-seronegative.

This chain joins TRBV6-1 and TRBJ2-5; no definite D call. Per the germline V gene, CDR1 is MNHNS and CDR2 is SASEGT. The CDR3 covers 15 residues. The V end lost 7 bases, the J end lost 3 bases, and 18 bases lay between the germline ends. CDR3 in amino acids: CASTLGDSHKETQYF. The DNA of the CDR3 is TGTGCCAGCACCCTAGGAGATAGCCACAAAGAGACCCAGTACTTC.

In its sample, this clone was seen once. This chain connects TRBV10-3 to TRBJ2-5; either TRBD1 or TRBD2 may supply D (6 bases each). Trimming removed 8 bases at V and 4 bases at J, with 11 bases between. Germline values: CDR1 ENHRY, CDR2 SYGVKD. The CDR3 totals 12 residues. The CDR3 DNA reads TGTGCCATCCGTGGAGGGGGAGAGACCCAGTACTTC. This sequence encodes CAIRGGGETQYF.

The chain is built from TRBV6-5 and TRBJ2-5; 9 bases align to TRBD1. Germline assignment: CDR1 MNHEY and CDR2 SVGAGI. V lost 3 bases to trimming and J lost 8 bases; unmatched junction nucleotides: 7. The CDR3 loop spans 14 amino acids. CDR3 residues: CASSYSGQGVTQYF. CDR3 DNA: TGTGCCAGCAGTTATTCGGGACAGGGAGTTACCCAGTACTTC.

The rearrangement links TRBV5-1 to TRBJ2-7; TRBD1 aligns across 10 bases. V lost 5 bases, J lost 6 bases, and 8 bases stayed unmatched. This CDR3 comprises 14 residues. CDR1 is SGHRS, CDR2 YFSETQ, per germline. CDR3 in DNA: TGCGCCAGCAGTCCCGGGACAGGGGATCCCGAGCAGTACTTC. This gives the protein CASSPGTGDPEQYF.

V and J are TRBV19 and TRBJ2-7; TRBD2 agrees at 15 bases. CDR1 is LNHDA and CDR2 is SQIVND in the germline V gene (reference sequence). V dropped 1 base and J dropped 2; count of bases not matched to a gene: 9. The CDR3 has 19 amino acids. The CDR3 sequence: CASSIGRPGLAGGAYEQYF. DNA of the CDR3: TGTGCCAGTAGTATAGGCCGACCGGGACTAGCGGGAGGTGCCTACGAGCAGTACTTC.

The gene calls are TRBV19 and TRBJ1-5; 8 bases are shared with TRBD1. The V and J ends lost 6 bases and 4 bases, in that order; junction bases with no gene match: 2. This CDR3 spans 13 amino acids. Germline CDR1 reads LNHDA; CDR2 reads SQIVND (reference sequence). The CDR3 DNA sequence: TGTGCCAGTAGGGGACAGGCGAATCAGCCCCAGCATTTT. Its protein product is CASRGQANQPQHF.

The chain has TRBV7-8 and TRBJ1-6; TRBD1 might be the D (6 bases). Trimming removed 4 bases from V and 0 bases from J, with 16 bases in between. This CDR3 is built from 18 residues. Germline V gives CDR1 SGHVS, CDR2 FQNEAQ. DNA of the CDR3: TGTGCCAGCAGCTCTCGACAGGCCGCGAGCTCCTATAATTCACCCCTCCACTTT. This encodes CASSSRQAASSYNSPLHF. The variable domain in full, completed from reference TRBV7-8 and TRBJ1-6, reads GAGVSQSPRYKVAKRGQDVALRCDPISGHVSLFWYQQALGQGPEFLTYFQNEAQLDKSGLPSDRFFAERPEGSVSTLKIQRTQQEDSAVYLCASSSRQAASSYNSPLHFGNGTRLTVT.

This chain uses TRBV15 with TRBJ2-7; 7 positions match TRBD1. Germline trimming cut 3 bases from V and 2 bases from J; bases unmatched to any gene: 1. Germline CDR1 and CDR2: LNHNV and YYDKDF (reference sequence). The CDR3 runs 13 residues. The CDR3 here is CATSSQGAYEQYF. As DNA, the CDR3 is TGTGCCACCAGCAGCCAGGGGGCCTACGAGCAGTACTTC.

The V call is TRBV7-3, the J call TRBJ2-5; D possibly corresponds to TRBD2 (6 bases). The CDR3 extends over 14 amino acids. Trimming cost V 0 bases and J 5 bases, with 10 bases left between them. Germline loops: CDR1 SGHTA, CDR2 FQGTGA. DNA for the CDR3: TGTGCCAGCAGCTTAACCCGGGCGGGGGAGACCCAGTACTTC. Amino acids: CASSLTRAGETQYF. The variable domain in full, with the rest retrieved from reference TRBV7-3 and TRBJ2-5, is GAGVSQTPSNKVTEKGKYVELRCDPISGHTALYWYRQSLGQGPEFLIYFQGTGAADDSGLPNDRFFAVRPEGSVSTLKIQRTERGDSAVYLCASSLTRAGETQYFGPGTRLLVL.

The V gene is TRBV19, the J gene TRBJ2-5; maybe TRBD1 (7 bases). The DNA end favors TRBJ2-7, so the J call may be wrong. This CDR3 has 14 residues. Germline V gene sequence: CDR1 LNHDA, CDR2 SQIVND (reference sequence). CDR3 region: CASSIAYQGGEQYF. The CDR3 nucleotides are TGTGCCAGTAGTATTGCCTATCAGGGGGGCGAGCAGTACTTC.

J is TRBJ2-1 and V is TRBV7-3; 10 nucleotides align to TRBD1. The CDR3 is 14 amino acids. Germline V gene sequence: CDR1 SGHTA, CDR2 FQGTGA. The V and J ends lost 5 bases and 6 bases, in that order; junction bases with no gene match: 4. Written as DNA, the CDR3 is TGTGCCAGCAGCCTGGACAGGGGGGGCAATGAGCAGTTCTTC. This sequence encodes CASSLDRGGNEQFF.

The genes are TRBV10-3 and TRBJ1-3, with TRBD1 identical over 10 bases. V gave up 6 bases and J gave up 4 bases; unmatched junction bases: 3. Germline V gene data show CDR1 as ENHRY and CDR2 as SYGVKD. This CDR3 spans 14 amino acids. The CDR3 protein is CAIRGTGAGNTIYF. CDR3 coding DNA: TGTGCCATCAGGGGGACAGGGGCAGGAAACACCATATATTTT.

The chain links TRBV5-1 to TRBJ2-5, with D possibly matching TRBD2 (7 bases). The J call may be mistaken, given a closer DNA end match to TRBJ2-7. Germline V gene sequence: CDR1 SGHRS, CDR2 YFSETQ. This CDR3 region has 14 residues. The DNA for the CDR3 is TGCGCCAGCAGCCCGATGGGGGGGGCTTACGAGCAGTACTTC. It translates to CASSPMGGAYEQYF.

The chain has TRBV14 and TRBJ2-1, with D maybe TRBD1 (5 bases). The V and J ends lost 5 bases and 3 bases respectively, with 14 bases between them. The CDR3 spans 15 residues. Germline V gene data show CDR1 as SGHDN and CDR2 as FVKESK. The CDR3 loop is CASSYRIDSYNEQFF. The CDR3 bases are TGTGCCAGCAGCTACCGAATTGACAGCTACAATGAGCAGTTCTTC.

The V and J genes are TRBV6-6 and TRBJ2-7, with 8 bases that match TRBD1. CDR1 is MNHNY and CDR2 is SVGAGI in the germline V gene (reference sequence). V gave up 3 bases and J gave up 3 bases; unmatched junction bases: 10. The CDR3 runs to 16 residues. CDR3 region: CASSYSLRDRYYEQYF. As DNA, the CDR3 is TGTGCCAGCAGTTATTCCCTCCGGGACAGGTACTACGAGCAGTACTTC.

The chain is built from TRBV29-1 and TRBJ2-7, with TRBD1 matching 7 bases. The CDR3 totals 13 residues. Germline V gene sequence: CDR1 SQVTM, CDR2 ANQGSEA. V shed 6 bases and J 1 base; nucleotides not matched to a gene: 6. The CDR3 sequence: CSVIPGQSYEQYF. CDR3 nucleotides: TGCAGCGTCATACCGGGACAGTCCTACGAGCAGTACTTC.

The genes are TRBV5-1 and TRBJ1-1; 8 bases fit TRBD1. CDR1 is SGHRS, CDR2 YFSETQ, per germline. V shed 4 bases and J 1 base; nucleotides not matched to a gene: 12. The CDR3 is 17 residues long. CDR3 loop: CASSETPGGARNTEAFF. The CDR3 region has the DNA TGCGCCAGCAGCGAAACCCCAGGGGGCGCGAGGAACACTGAAGCTTTCTTT.